This T cell receptor beta chain was sequenced for a study of T cell repertoires in cytomegalovirus infection (dated by TCRdb to between 2019 and 2020). Regarding the research as a whole: Recently identified HLA-C-restricted CMV epitopes, whose presentation resists viral immunomodulation, were targeted by peptide stimulations together with well-studied HLA-B-restricted epitopes. Donor HLA type was relevant to the analysis, as public TCR beta signatures indicated carriage of CMV infection together with the matching HLA type. The paper as a whole reports these results and caveats: Cumulative frequency of public TCR beta family members discriminated carriers of CMV infection plus the relevant HLA type in this cohort and an independent 352-donor cohort. The ex vivo response was dominated by HLA-C-restricted CMV-specific TCR beta clonotypes, and the single most frequent clonotype in two of eight donors was supplied by these HLA-C-restricted clonotypes.

This specimen's treatment or condition label, per the study, means: in vitro stimulation with specific CMV peptide epitopes to enrich CMV-specific T cells. For sequencing, an Illumina HiSeq 1500 was employed. In-frame beta chains were kept once TCRdb had trimmed the public reads at Q25 with fastp and called clones with MiXCR. Rows are combined by CDR3 protein, so each entry shows the most common genes and DNA. The sample includes 900,000 to 950,000 distinct CDR3 sequences, with approximately 32% observed a single time. The ten top clones hold roughly 12% of the sample. This clonotype has a handful of counts. The antigen it binds to is not known. Base qualities are not provided; no much larger clone lies one nucleotide away. Sequencing used cultured CD8+ T cells from PBMCs, obtained from culture after CMV antigen stimulation. The clonotype was recovered from a human donor in good health (CMV status not recorded). Some clones in this sample may be carry-over from other donors' samples.

The CDR3 sequence is CASSHTSAFYEQYF. The nucleotide sequence reads TGTGCCAGCAGCCATACAAGCGCTTTCTACGAGCAGTACTTC. The rearranged segments are TRBV7-9 and TRBJ2-7; the D gene is unclear. Its CDR3 holds 14 amino acids, cysteine through phenylalanine. CDR3 DNA only is kept here, 42 bases in frame from base 1. V loses 5 bases of germline sequence and J loses 3 bases, and the interval between the two ends is 14 bases. Reading the germline V gene (reference sequence) gives CDR1 SEHNR and CDR2 FQNEAQ.